This T cell receptor beta chain was retrieved from a study of shared clonotypes between healthy human individuals. Study-level results: Non-shared clonotypes had lower generation probabilities than clonotypes shared by all four sorted-subset donors. Researchers found naive subsets generally carried larger estimated richness than memory subsets.

CD45RO-negative cells were positively selected for CCR7, leaving out terminally differentiated effector memory CD45RA+ cells. CDR1 and CDR2 (germline): SGDLS, YYNGEE. CDR3 size: 16 residues. The ends were cut back, 4 bases at V and 2 bases at J, with 15 bases in the middle. It was at deep level that the assay was run. In the original processing: ImmunoSEQ supplied junction-only sequences lacking quality scores, so filtering was different. TCRdb keeps only in-frame clones here, not all; method: immunoSEQ multiplex PCR. D and trimming were read from the DNA, whereas the V and J calls and clone size are those reported in that table. The table records approximately 2,000,000 clones, 80% to 95% of them present only once. Concerning this clone itself: Its antigen is unknown.

This chain links TRBV9 with TRBJ2-2; D is ambiguous. This sequence originates from a man younger than 35 in good health. Some clones in this sample may be carry-over from other donors' samples. Sequencing used naive CD8+ T cells from PBMCs. This chain's CDR3 is CASSNWVGINTGELFF. CDR3 in DNA: TGTGCCAGCAGCAACTGGGTGGGAATAAACACCGGGGAGCTGTTTTTT.